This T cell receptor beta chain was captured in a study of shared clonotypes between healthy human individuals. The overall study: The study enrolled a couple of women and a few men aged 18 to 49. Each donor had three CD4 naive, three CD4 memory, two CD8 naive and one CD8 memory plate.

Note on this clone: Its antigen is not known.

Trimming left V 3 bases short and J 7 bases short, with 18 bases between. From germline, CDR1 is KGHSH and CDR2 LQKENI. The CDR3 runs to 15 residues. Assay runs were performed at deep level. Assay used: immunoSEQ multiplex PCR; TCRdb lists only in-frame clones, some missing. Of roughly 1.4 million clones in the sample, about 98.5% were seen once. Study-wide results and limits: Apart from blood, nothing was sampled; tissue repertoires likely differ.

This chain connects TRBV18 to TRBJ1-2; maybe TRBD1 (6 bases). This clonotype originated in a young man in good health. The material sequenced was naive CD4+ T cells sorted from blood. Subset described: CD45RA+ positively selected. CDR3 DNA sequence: TGTGCCAGCTCACCCGCACGTGAAACAGGGCTTGGCTACACCTTC. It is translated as CASSPARETGLGYTF. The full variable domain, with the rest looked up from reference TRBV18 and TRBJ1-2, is NAGVMQNPRHLVRRRGQEARLRCSPMKGHSHVYWYRQLPEEGLKFMVYLQKENIIDESGMPKERFSAEFPKEGPSILRIQQVVRGDSAAYFCASSPARETGLGYTFGSGTRLTVV.